This is a list of T cell receptor beta chains from one sample in a study of OX40 agonist ivuxolimab in advanced cancers. TCRdb's copy holds only in-frame clones and misses some; the assay was immunoSEQ multiplex PCR. The repertoire has roughly 89,000 clones, approximately 91% of them found once; the top ten carry 0.33%. This specimen was CD4+ or CD8+ T cells sorted from blood, taken in a trial of the OX40 agonist ivuxolimab. These receptors all stem from an adult with an advanced solid tumor such as melanoma, head and neck, liver or kidney cancer. Both conserved end residues are part of each CDR3. The D gene is left open where the match is weak. Expanded clones get a size class; other rows say once, few or many, or leave the size out.

clone_size: .
j_call: TRBJ2-7
d_call: .
v_call: TRBV18
cdr3_aa: CASSPPVDYEQYF
cdr3_nt: TGTGCCAGCTCACCGCCCGTGGACTACGAGCAGTACTTC

clone_size: .
j_call: TRBJ2-6
d_call: .
v_call: TRBV7-9
cdr3_aa: CASIRSGANVLTF
cdr3_nt: TGTGCCAGCATCCGTTCTGGGGCCAACGTCCTGACTTTC

clone_size: once
j_call: TRBJ2-3
d_call: .
v_call: TRBV5-4
cdr3_aa: CASSPTGTRSTDTQYF
cdr3_nt: TGTGCCAGCAGCCCCACCGGGACTCGGAGCACAGATACGCAGTATTTT

clone_size: .
j_call: TRBJ2-7
d_call: .
v_call: TRBV15
cdr3_aa: CATSRDPGSYEQYF
cdr3_nt: TGTGCCACCAGCCGGGACCCAGGGTCCTACGAGCAGTACTTC

clone_size: once
j_call: TRBJ2-5
d_call: .
v_call: TRBV7-3
cdr3_aa: CASSLSQKETQYF
cdr3_nt: TGTGCCAGCAGCTTATCACAGAAAGAGACCCAGTACTTC

clone_size: .
j_call: TRBJ1-1
d_call: TRBD1
v_call: TRBV28
cdr3_aa: CASSGTANTEAFF
cdr3_nt: TGTGCCAGCAGTGGGACAGCGAACACTGAAGCTTTCTTT

clone_size: .
j_call: TRBJ2-5
d_call: .
v_call: TRBV11-2
cdr3_aa: CASGQETQYF
cdr3_nt: TGTGCCAGCGGTCAAGAGACCCAGTACTTC

clone_size: .
j_call: TRBJ1-6
d_call: .
v_call: TRBV11-2
cdr3_aa: CASSLHATGSSPLHF
cdr3_nt: TGTGCCAGCAGCTTGCACGCAACGGGGTCCTCACCCCTCCACTTT

clone_size: .
j_call: TRBJ2-7
d_call: .
v_call: TRBV15
cdr3_aa: CATRKVDEQYF
cdr3_nt: TGTGCCACCAGGAAGGTGGATGAGCAGTACTTC

clone_size: few
j_call: TRBJ2-2
d_call: .
v_call: TRBV5-1
cdr3_aa: CASNFGGQNTGELFF
cdr3_nt: TGCGCCAGCAATTTTGGGGGCCAGAACACCGGGGAGCTGTTTTTT

clone_size: .
j_call: TRBJ2-2
d_call: TRBD1
v_call: TRBV19
cdr3_aa: CASSTQGAVTGELFF
cdr3_nt: TGTGCCAGTAGTACGCAGGGGGCGGTCACCGGGGAGCTGTTTTTT

clone_size: .
j_call: TRBJ2-1
d_call: TRBD2
v_call: TRBV15
cdr3_aa: CATSRGAGDTRFF
cdr3_nt: TGTGCCACCAGCAGAGGGGCGGGAGACACACGGTTCTTC

clone_size: once
j_call: TRBJ1-1
d_call: TRBD1
v_call: TRBV19
cdr3_aa: CASSTTGRTSTEAFF
cdr3_nt: TGTGCCAGTAGTACGACAGGGCGAACAAGCACTGAAGCTTTCTTT

clone_size: .
j_call: TRBJ2-1
d_call: TRBD1
v_call: TRBV15
cdr3_aa: CATSSFRTGERGEQFF
cdr3_nt: TGTGCCACCAGCAGTTTCCGGACAGGGGAACGCGGTGAGCAGTTCTTC

clone_size: .
j_call: TRBJ1-3
d_call: .
v_call: TRBV9
cdr3_aa: CASSVAPGISSGNTIYF
cdr3_nt: TGTGCCAGCAGCGTAGCTCCGGGTATTAGCTCTGGAAACACCATATATTTT

clone_size: .
j_call: TRBJ2-2
d_call: .
v_call: TRBV6-1
cdr3_aa: CASRLSLANTGELFF
cdr3_nt: TGTGCCAGCAGGCTCAGTTTGGCTAACACCGGGGAGCTGTTTTTT

clone_size: .
j_call: TRBJ2-3
d_call: .
v_call: TRBV18
cdr3_aa: CASSPPGGPDTQYF
cdr3_nt: TGTGCCAGCTCACCACCGGGGGGGCCAGATACGCAGTATTTT

clone_size: .
j_call: TRBJ2-3
d_call: TRBD2
v_call: TRBV19
cdr3_aa: CASRTSGIGTQYF
cdr3_nt: TGTGCCAGTAGGACTAGCGGGATTGGAACGCAGTATTTT

clone_size: .
j_call: TRBJ2-7
d_call: .
v_call: TRBV30
cdr3_aa: CAWTIGSYEQYF
cdr3_nt: TGTGCCTGGACCATTGGCTCCTACGAGCAGTACTTC

clone_size: once
j_call: TRBJ2-7
d_call: .
v_call: TRBV7-3
cdr3_aa: CASSLRDGDSYEQYF
cdr3_nt: TGTGCCAGCAGCTTGAGGGACGGAGACTCCTACGAGCAGTACTTC